A selection of T cell receptor beta chains follows, all from one sample in a study of post-analysis software for immune sequencing data. TCRdb ran MiXCR on the PCR reads and lists one entry per CDR3 protein. The sample has roughly 800,000 distinct CDR3 sequences; approximately 53% are singletons. Sequencing input: blood. These receptors were collected from a girl aged 10-17 years with multiple sclerosis. Each CDR3 is given with its conserved first and last residue. The order of the fields is J gene, CDR3 length, V gene, clone size, D gene, CDR3 protein, CDR3 DNA. D genes are given only for firm matches. For some rows the clone size is stated as once, few or many, or as a class when expanded; others skip it.

>TRBJ2-3|11|TRBV10-3|-|-
CAISVGHTQYF
TGTGCCATCAGTGTAGGCCATACGCAGTATTTT
>TRBJ2-1|22|TRBV12-3/TRBV12-4|-|TRBD2
CASSRDREGLTGTSGTYNEQFF
TGTGCCAGCAGCCGGGACAGGGAAGGTCTAACTGGGACTAGCGGGACATACAATGAGCAGTTCTTC
>TRBJ2-7|14|TRBV9|-|-
CASSVVPSFYEQYF
TGTGCCAGCAGCGTAGTTCCATCGTTCTACGAGCAGTACTTC
>TRBJ2-3|13|TRBV2|few|-
CASEGQSTDTQYF
TGTGCCAGCGAGGGGCAGAGCACAGATACGCAGTATTTT
>TRBJ2-5|14|TRBV29-1|-|TRBD2
CSVEKRETQETQYF
TGCAGCGTTGAAAAGCGGGAGACCCAAGAGACCCAGTACTTC
>TRBJ2-1|16|TRBV20-1|few|TRBD2
CSASRTSGMTFDEQFF
TGCAGTGCCTCACGGACTAGCGGGATGACCTTCGATGAGCAGTTCTTC
>TRBJ2-5|14|TRBV6-1|-|TRBD1
CASSDRGQGETQYF
TGTGCCAGCAGTGACAGGGGGCAGGGGGAGACCCAGTACTTC
>TRBJ2-3|17|TRBV15|-|TRBD2
CATSRGLSGSYTDTQYF
TGTGCCACCAGCAGGGGACTTAGCGGGAGCTACACAGATACGCAGTATTTT
>TRBJ2-5|16|TRBV7-9|-|TRBD2
CASSFPGLATQETQYF
TGTGCCAGCAGCTTCCCGGGACTAGCGACACAAGAGACCCAGTACTTC
>TRBJ1-2|11|TRBV29-1|-|-
CSVSGQDGYTF
TGCAGCGTTTCGGGGCAGGATGGCTACACCTTC
>TRBJ2-1|13|TRBV7-9|few|-
CASTPRANNEQFF
TGTGCCAGCACCCCTAGAGCTAACAATGAGCAGTTCTTC
>TRBJ2-1|17|TRBV4-1|-|-
CASSQEGPVSSYNEQFF
TGCGCCAGCAGCCAAGAAGGGCCCGTCAGCTCCTACAATGAGCAGTTCTTC
>TRBJ2-3|17|TRBV10-3|-|TRBD2
CAISGTSGGGTTDTQYF
TGTGCCATCAGCGGGACTAGCGGGGGGGGAACCACAGATACGCAGTATTTT
>TRBJ1-6|14|TRBV12-3/TRBV12-4|-|-
CASSLSTGNSPLHF
TGTGCCAGCAGTTTAAGCACAGGGAATTCACCCCTCCACTTT
>TRBJ2-6|16|TRBV7-9|many|TRBD2
CATSAGGISGANVLTF
TGTGCCACCTCAGCGGGAGGTATCTCTGGGGCCAACGTCCTGACTTTC
>TRBJ2-7|17|TRBV20-1|-|-
CSARGVQDKGSSYEQYF
TGCAGTGCTAGAGGAGTGCAGGACAAAGGGAGCTCCTACGAGCAGTACTTC
>TRBJ2-3|16|TRBV7-3|-|-
CASSHRTGRGTDTQYF
TGTGCCAGCAGCCACAGGACAGGGAGGGGCACAGATACGCAGTATTTT
>TRBJ2-2|17|TRBV12-5|-|TRBD1
CASGSRDRILSAGELFF
TGTGCTAGTGGTTCCCGGGACAGGATCCTTTCCGCCGGGGAGCTGTTTTTT
>TRBJ1-2|15|TRBV6-5|-|-
CASSYSARENYGYTF
TGTGCCAGCAGTTACTCAGCCAGGGAGAACTATGGCTACACCTTC
>TRBJ1-5|13|TRBV6-1|-|-
CASSEAAWQPQHF
TGTGCCAGCAGTGAAGCGGCGTGGCAGCCCCAGCATTTT
>TRBJ2-1|14|TRBV7-9|-|-
CASSLDGPGGRQFF
TGTGCCAGCAGCTTAGATGGTCCGGGGGGCAGGCAGTTCTTC
>TRBJ1-1|12|TRBV20-1|-|-
CSARDLGTEAFF
TGCAGTGCTAGAGATCTGGGCACTGAAGCTTTCTTT
>TRBJ2-1|17|TRBV5-1|-|TRBD2
CASSLKSAGVSYNEQFF
TGCGCCAGCAGCTTGAAGTCCGCGGGAGTCTCCTACAATGAGCAGTTCTTC
>TRBJ2-6|17|TRBV7-6|-|-
CASSLDVQFSGANVLTF
TGTGCCAGCAGCTTAGACGTACAGTTCTCTGGGGCCAACGTCCTGACTTTC
>TRBJ2-7|14|TRBV7-9|-|-
CASAGGSGTYEQYF
TGTGCCAGCGCAGGGGGTAGCGGAACCTACGAGCAGTACTTC
>TRBJ2-5|14|TRBV5-1|-|TRBD2
CASSFGLDVETQYF
TGCGCCAGCAGCTTCGGACTAGATGTAGAGACCCAGTACTTC
>TRBJ2-3|13|TRBV7-3|-|-
CASSPNSADTQYF
TGTGCCAGCAGCCCCAATAGCGCAGATACGCAGTATTTT
>TRBJ2-7|15|TRBV7-8|-|-
CASSLGRPGAGEQYF
TGTGCCAGCAGCTTAGGGCGCCCGGGAGCGGGCGAGCAGTACTTC
>TRBJ2-5|13|TRBV7-6|-|-
CASSLHYQETQYF
TGTGCCAGCAGCTTGCATTACCAAGAGACCCAGTACTTC
>TRBJ2-2|17|TRBV6-6|-|TRBD1
CASRPFSGTGSSGELFF
TGTGCCAGCAGACCCTTCTCCGGGACAGGGTCGAGTGGGGAGCTGTTTTTT
>TRBJ2-7|10|TRBV20-1|-|-
CSASSYEQYF
TGCAGTGCCAGTTCCTACGAGCAGTACTTC
>TRBJ2-7|13|TRBV6-5|-|-
CASRPSAIYEQYF
TGTGCCAGCAGACCCAGTGCTATCTACGAGCAGTACTTC
>TRBJ1-4|15|TRBV7-6|-|TRBD1
CASRLTGQVNEKLFF
TGTGCCAGCAGGTTAACCGGACAGGTTAATGAAAAACTGTTTTTT
>TRBJ1-1|14|TRBV2|-|-
CASSASGGNTEAFF
TGTGCCAGCAGTGCGTCGGGGGGGAACACTGAAGCTTTCTTT
>TRBJ2-5|14|TRBV5-1|-|-
CASSQGVGGETQYF
TGCGCCAGCAGTCAAGGGGTTGGTGGTGAGACCCAGTACTTC
>TRBJ2-7|17|TRBV7-2|-|TRBD2
CASSLLLGTSGGYEQYF
TGTGCCAGCAGCTTACTCCTTGGGACTAGCGGGGGCTACGAGCAGTACTTC